This is a list of T cell receptor beta chains from one sample in a study of T cell responses to AZD1222 COVID-19 vaccine. Some clones are missing from TCRdb's copy, which holds only in-frame ones; the method was immunoSEQ multiplex PCR. The top ten clones hold roughly 25% of a sample with tens of thousands of clones, about 81% of them seen once. The specimen comprised peripheral blood, sampled 28 days after the second AZD1222 dose. The receptor source for this set is an adult who received the AZD1222 COVID-19 vaccine. The CDR3 runs from the conserved cysteine through the conserved F or W. The order of the fields is J gene, clone size, V gene, D gene, CDR3 DNA, CDR3 protein. A D gene is named only where the DNA matches it firmly. Only part of the rows carry a size: once, few, many, or a class if the clone is expanded.

TRBJ2-1 | - | TRBV10-3 | TRBD1 | TGTGCCATCAGGAGGACAGAGGACACGGGACAGGGATCTTACAATGAGCAGTTCTTC | CAIRRTEDTGQGSYNEQFF
TRBJ2-7 | - | TRBV6-2/TRBV6-3 | - | TGTGCCAGCAGTTTAGCGTTAAGGGACGAGCAGTACTTC | CASSLALRDEQYF
TRBJ2-1 | few | TRBV10-3 | - | TGTGCCATCAGTGAGACAGCAAGCTCCTACAATGAGCAGTTCTTC | CAISETASSYNEQFF
TRBJ2-1 | once | TRBV7-3 | - | TGTGCCAGCAGCTTAGGGCCTACTTACAATGAGCAGTTCTTC | CASSLGPTYNEQFF
TRBJ2-1 | - | TRBV19 | TRBD2 | TGTGCCAGTAGTCCCCGGGCTAGCGGGAGTAGGTTCTTC | CASSPRASGSRFF
TRBJ1-3 | - | TRBV6-5 | TRBD1 | TGTGCCAGCAGGACCACAGGGGTGGCTGGAAACACCATATATTTT | CASRTTGVAGNTIYF
TRBJ1-5 | - | TRBV2 | - | TGTGCCAGCAGTGAAGGGGGCGGAGCGGGGCCCCAGCATTTT | CASSEGGGAGPQHF
TRBJ1-2 | - | TRBV7-3 | - | TGTGCCAGCAGCCCCGGCCCCTACAGGGTTAACTATGGCTACACCTTC | CASSPGPYRVNYGYTF
TRBJ1-5 | - | TRBV19 | - | TGTGCCAGTAGTATAGAGGGAGGTAGCAATCAGCCCCAGCATTTT | CASSIEGGSNQPQHF
TRBJ1-5 | - | TRBV5-5 | - | TGTGCCAGCAGCTTGTGGGGACTGGAAAATCAGCCCCAGCATTTT | CASSLWGLENQPQHF
TRBJ2-3 | - | TRBV6-2/TRBV6-3 | - | TGTGCCAGCAGTTACGTGGTAGATACGCAGTATTTT | CASSYVVDTQYF
TRBJ2-6 | - | TRBV10-2 | - | TGCGCCAGCAGTGATCCGGGCCAGTGGGACTCTGGGGCCAACGTCCTGACTTTC | CASSDPGQWDSGANVLTF
TRBJ1-1 | - | TRBV19 | - | TGTGCCAGTTCGGGGACATGGACTGAAGCTTTCTTT | CASSGTWTEAFF
TRBJ2-7 | - | TRBV5-6 | TRBD1 | TGTGCCAGCAACCTACAGGGGATTTCGGAGTACTTC | CASNLQGISEYF
TRBJ1-5 | few | TRBV3-1/TRBV3-2 | TRBD1 | TGTGCCAGCAGCCAAGCCGGGACAGGGAACCAGCCCCAGCATTTT | CASSQAGTGNQPQHF
TRBJ1-3 | - | TRBV10-3 | TRBD1 | TGTGCCATCAGTTTGACAGGGGGACGCTTTGGAAACACCATATATTTT | CAISLTGGRFGNTIYF
TRBJ2-2 | - | TRBV6-6 | TRBD1 | TGTGCCAGCACTACGGGGACAGCGAACACCGGGGAGCTGTTTTTT | CASTTGTANTGELFF
TRBJ1-4 | - | TRBV25-1 | TRBD1 | TGTGCCAGCAGTTTAACAGGGGCTAATGAAAAACTGTTTTTT | CASSLTGANEKLFF